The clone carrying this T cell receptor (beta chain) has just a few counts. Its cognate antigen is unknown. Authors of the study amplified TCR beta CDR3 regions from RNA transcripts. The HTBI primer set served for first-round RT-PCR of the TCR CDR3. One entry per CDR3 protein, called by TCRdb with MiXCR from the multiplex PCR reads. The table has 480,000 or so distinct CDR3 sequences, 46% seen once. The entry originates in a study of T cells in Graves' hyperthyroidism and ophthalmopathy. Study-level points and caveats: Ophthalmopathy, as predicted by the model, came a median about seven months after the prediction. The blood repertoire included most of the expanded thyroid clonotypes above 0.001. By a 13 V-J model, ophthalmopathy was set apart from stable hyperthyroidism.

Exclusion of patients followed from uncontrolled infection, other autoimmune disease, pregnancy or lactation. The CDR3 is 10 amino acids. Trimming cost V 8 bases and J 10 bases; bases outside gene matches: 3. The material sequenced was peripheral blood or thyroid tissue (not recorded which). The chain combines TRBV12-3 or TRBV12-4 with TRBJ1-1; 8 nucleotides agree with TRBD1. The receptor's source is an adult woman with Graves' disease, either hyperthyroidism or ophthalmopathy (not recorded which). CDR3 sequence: CASQTGVAFF. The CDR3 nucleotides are TGTGCCAGCCAGACAGGGGTAGCTTTCTTT.